Listed here are 4 T cell receptor beta chains from one sample, sequenced in a study of cytomegalovirus exposure and HLA in healthy donors (dated 2017 in TCRdb). Library method: the immunoSEQ multiplex PCR assay. For the multiplex PCR, a mixture combining 60 forward primers for TCR Vbeta segments and 13 reverse primers for TCR Jbeta segments was used. The source is immuneACCESS, and TCRdb retained only in-frame sequences with V and J called. Part of the clones is not carried over; for the studies checked, unresolved V genes explain less than half of this, and the remainder is unexplained. This sample holds 85,000 to 95,000 clones; over 60% were observed only once. Approximately 5.1% of the sample goes to the ten largest clones. Sequencing input: PBMCs. Source of these receptors: a man aged 25 to 45 in good health and CMV-seropositive.

This rearrangement joins TRBV2 to TRBJ1-1; possible D gene TRBD1, 5 bases. From germline, CDR1 is SNHLY and CDR2 FYNNEI. The CDR3 is 18 amino acids. Deletions cut 1 base from V and 0 bases from J, with 18 bases between. The CDR3 nucleotides are TGTGCCAGCAGTGAAGTACTGGGGCTACAGGAGATGAACACTGAAGCTTTCTTT. Its translation is CASSEVLGLQEMNTEAFF.

V is TRBV4-1 and J is TRBJ2-1; 12 nucleotides align to TRBD2. CDR1 and CDR2 (germline): MGHRA, YSYEKL. V was pared by 1 base and J by 10 bases, with 5 bases of the junction left unmatched. The CDR3 length is 15 residues. DNA of the CDR3: TGCGCCAGCAGCCAAGCCCTAGCGGGGGGGCTGGAGCAGTTCTTC. Its protein product is CASSQALAGGLEQFF.

The rearrangement links TRBV7-2 to TRBJ2-2; TRBD2 is a possible D gene (6 bases). V was trimmed by 5 bases and J by 0 bases, leaving 16 bases between them. From germline, CDR1 is SGHTA and CDR2 FQGNSA. This CDR3 region has 17 residues. The CDR3 sequence is CASSPFPTGANTGELFF. CDR3 sequence (DNA): TGTGCCAGCAGCCCCTTCCCGACGGGAGCGAACACCGGGGAGCTGTTTTTT. Based on the CDR3 plus reference TRBV7-2 and TRBJ2-2, the full variable domain is GAGVSQSPSNKVTEKGKDVELRCDPISGHTALYWYRQSLGQGLEFLIYFQGNSAPDKSGLPSDRFSAERTGGSVSTLTIQRTQQEDSAVYLCASSPFPTGANTGELFFGEGSRLTVL.

This chain connects TRBV28 to TRBJ2-1; 10 nucleotides align to TRBD2. Germline CDR1 reads MDHEN; CDR2 reads SYDVKM. This CDR3 comprises 15 residues. Unmatched junction bases numbered 9, after V lost 5 bases and J lost 8 bases. The CDR3 reads CASSSISSGSHEQFF. CDR3 sequence (DNA): TGTGCCAGCAGTAGTATCTCTAGCGGGAGCCATGAGCAGTTCTTC.